This paragraph covers one TCR beta chain sequence. Authors' data handling: Amplifying reference gene primers gave estimates of nucleated cell counts. The table came from immunoSEQ multiplex PCR; TCRdb's copy has only in-frame clones and leaves some out. From that table come the V and J calls and clone size; the DNA was used to work out D and trimming. The data hold about 280,000 clones, with 83% observed a single time. The record originates from a study of blood T cell repertoires in COVID-19. Study overall: T cells, B-cell-depleted T cells, or PBMCs supplied cDNA or gDNA.

Sequencing was performed on peripheral blood. This receptor was obtained from a woman aged 50 to 60 who had recovered from COVID-19.

CDR3 loop: CASSLDIAGGPDTQYF. CDR3 coding DNA: TGCGCCAGCAGCTTGGATATAGCGGGGGGCCCAGATACGCAGTATTTT. This chain links TRBV5-1 with TRBJ2-3; 10 nucleotides match TRBD2. Losses at the gene ends were 0 bases for V and 4 bases for J; bases not matched to a gene: 5. Per germline, CDR1 SGHRS and CDR2 YFSETQ. This CDR3 is built from 16 residues.